This entry lists 2 T cell receptor beta chains sequenced from one sample in a study of shared clonotypes between healthy human individuals. Repertoires were generated with immunoSEQ multiplex PCR, while TCRdb's copy carries only in-frame clones and drops some. The sample shows millions of clones, about 92% of them seen only once. CD45RO-negative, CCR7-selected cells formed the naive CD8 fraction, which excluded terminally differentiated effector memory CD45RA+ cells. Sequencing was performed on naive CD8+ T cells from PBMCs. These TCRs come from a man between 18 and 35 years old in good health. Some clones in this sample may be carry-over from other donors' samples.

The chain combines TRBV2 with TRBJ2-7, with 10 bases matching TRBD2. Unmatched junction bases numbered 10, after V lost 4 bases and J lost 4 bases. This CDR3 has 16 amino acids. Germline lookup yields CDR1 SNHLY and CDR2 FYNNEI. CDR3 protein: CASSGGASGRGYEQYF. The CDR3 region has the DNA TGTGCCAGCAGTGGTGGAGCTAGCGGGAGAGGGTACGAGCAGTACTTC.

Regarding this clone: The sample holds other DNA sequences that translate to the same CDR3. The J gene is TRBJ1-2, the V gene TRBV10-3, with D maybe TRBD1 (5 bases). The CDR3 is 15 amino acids. CDR1 and CDR2 from the germline V gene are ENHRY and SYGVKD. Between the trimmed V and J ends, which lost 6 bases and 0 bases, there was a span of 14 bases. The CDR3 spells CAISERGAANYGYTF. CDR3 DNA sequence: TGTGCCATCAGCGAGAGAGGGGCCGCTAACTATGGCTACACCTTC.